A selection of T cell receptor beta chains follows, all from one sample in a study of OX40 agonist ivuxolimab in advanced cancers. Only in-frame clones appear in the TCRdb table, and some are missing; sequencing was by immunoSEQ multiplex PCR. The sample has 21,000 or so clones, roughly 80% seen once. This sample comprised CD4+ or CD8+ T cells sorted from blood, obtained in a trial of the OX40 agonist ivuxolimab. These receptors all come from an adult with an advanced solid tumor such as melanoma, head and neck, liver or kidney cancer. The CDR3 runs from the conserved cysteine through the conserved F or W. Clone size is stated in some rows and not others, as once, few, many or a class when expanded.

J gene	V gene	clone size	CDR3 protein
TRBJ2-7	TRBV5-1	-	CASSLASQTSYEQYF
TRBJ2-1	TRBV4-3	-	CASSPLGASGRHEQFF
TRBJ2-7	TRBV4-3	-	CASSQEAGDYEQYF
TRBJ2-6	TRBV5-5	-	CASSSRWGTGLSSGANVLTF
TRBJ2-1	TRBV7-8	once	CASSFDRLAGPNEQFF
TRBJ1-1	TRBV7-9	-	CASSLVKGPNTEAFF
TRBJ2-7	TRBV23-1	once	CASSQVFPRNHYEQYF
TRBJ1-3	TRBV9	-	CASSSRQGSSGNTIYF
TRBJ1-2	TRBV5-1	once	CASSLAGTVVGYTF
TRBJ1-3	TRBV18	-	CASSIQASPGNTIYF
TRBJ2-1	TRBV28	few	CASSSSGDPYNEQFF
TRBJ2-1	TRBV27	once	CASTFSGNLYNEQFF
TRBJ1-1	TRBV2	once	CASSERSPRTEAFF
TRBJ2-1	TRBV30	-	CAWSRSSTYNEQFF
TRBJ1-1	TRBV19	-	CASSMGLQGTEAFF
TRBJ1-2	TRBV5-4	-	CASSLALPYGCTF
TRBJ2-7	TRBV5-6	-	CASSFVSGSLNEQYF
TRBJ2-7	TRBV28	few	CASRKDRVTYEQYF
TRBJ1-6	TRBV30	-	CAWSVSVGTGENSPLHF
TRBJ1-5	TRBV7-8	few	CASRQTGQQPQHF
TRBJ2-3	TRBV10-3	-	CAITPGVSKDTQYF
TRBJ2-3	TRBV10-3	-	CAISDRGDTQYF
TRBJ1-3	TRBV28	few	CASSSPPSSSGNTIYF
TRBJ1-4	TRBV18	-	CASRSGPTNEKLFF
TRBJ1-2	TRBV2	-	CAEEWGNDGYGYTF
TRBJ2-7	TRBV20-1	-	CSGNQDYEQYF
TRBJ1-5	TRBV30	-	CAWSASWGNQPQHF
TRBJ2-2	TRBV23-1	few	CASSQYDHTGELFF
TRBJ2-2	TRBV29-1	-	CSVGNTGELFF
TRBJ2-2	TRBV19	few	CASRGTISGGELFF
TRBJ2-3	TRBV6-1	-	CASSVAFVDTQYF
TRBJ1-1	TRBV7-2	few	CASSLGPQEGAFF
TRBJ2-2	TRBV4-2	-	CASSNLGELFF
TRBJ1-2	TRBV19	few	CASTRDRSRGEKNYGYTF
TRBJ2-5	TRBV11-2	-	CASSLDNFNFQETQYF
TRBJ1-5	TRBV14	-	CARGLWGDQPQHF
TRBJ1-1	TRBV27	once	CASSLRLETEAFF
TRBJ2-3	TRBV9	-	CASSTDGPDTQYF
TRBJ2-7	TRBV9	-	CASSQASGVYEQYF
TRBJ1-2	TRBV5-1	-	CASSLVREIDGYTF
TRBJ2-3	TRBV10-3	-	CAISGGDGDTQYF
TRBJ2-2	TRBV7-6	-	CASSLEASVNTGELFF
TRBJ2-3	TRBV5-4	-	CASSHLSGGAADTQYF
TRBJ1-6	TRBV15	-	CATSAMDRVGSPLHF
TRBJ1-2	TRBV11-2	-	CASSLDRGTGYTF
TRBJ1-2	TRBV6-5	-	CASSRDLRYGYTF
TRBJ1-1	TRBV18	-	CASSRTVQGLRMNTEAFF
TRBJ2-3	TRBV29-1	few	CSVGDSPTDTQYF
TRBJ2-3	TRBV6-1	-	CASSVTGTRTDTQYF
TRBJ2-7	TRBV5-1	few	CASSLDHEQYF
TRBJ2-7	TRBV29-1	-	CSVEEWGTSGGGSSYEQYF
-	TRBV7-2	-	CASSLSVGNYEQYF
TRBJ1-2	TRBV4-2	-	CASSHRYGYTF
TRBJ2-2	TRBV18	-	CASSPIRTSNTGELFF
TRBJ1-6	TRBV5-6	-	CASSSAGRDSAPLHF
TRBJ2-2	TRBV7-2	few	CASSFGGGELFF
TRBJ1-2	TRBV6-4	-	CASSYSSGGGLYGYTF
TRBJ1-1	TRBV6-6	-	CASTRPEGTEAFF
TRBJ1-2	TRBV19	few	CASSIALQDRGYTF